This TCR beta chain appears in the sequencing data of a study of control samples from healthy donors and cancer patients. From germline, CDR1 is LGHNA and CDR2 YSLEER. The ends were cut back, 3 bases at V and 8 bases at J, with 16 bases in the middle. CDR3 length: 14 amino acids. Only in-frame clones appear in the TCRdb table, and some are missing; sequencing was by immunoSEQ multiplex PCR. The sample has about 160,000 clones; roughly 94% are singletons. The sample consisted of PBMCs. This TCR was recovered from a man aged 55 to 70 with colorectal cancer. The rearrangement uses TRBV4-3 and TRBJ1-2, with D tentatively TRBD1 (5 bases). CDR3 sequence: CASSQDRGFRGYTF. Written as DNA, the CDR3 is TGCGCCAGCAGCCAGGATCGGGGCTTTCGGGGCTACACCTTC.